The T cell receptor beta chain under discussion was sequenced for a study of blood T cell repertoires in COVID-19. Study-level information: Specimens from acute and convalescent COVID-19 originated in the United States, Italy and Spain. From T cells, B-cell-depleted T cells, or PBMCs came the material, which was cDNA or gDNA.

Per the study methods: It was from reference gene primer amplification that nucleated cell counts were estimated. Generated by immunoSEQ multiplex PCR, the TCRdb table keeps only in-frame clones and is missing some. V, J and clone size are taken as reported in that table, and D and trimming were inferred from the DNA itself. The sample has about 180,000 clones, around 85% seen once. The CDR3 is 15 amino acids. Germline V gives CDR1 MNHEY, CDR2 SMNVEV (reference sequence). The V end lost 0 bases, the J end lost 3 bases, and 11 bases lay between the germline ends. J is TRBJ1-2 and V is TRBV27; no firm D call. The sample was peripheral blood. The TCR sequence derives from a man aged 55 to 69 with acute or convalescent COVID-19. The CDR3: CASSLSVRNHYGYTF. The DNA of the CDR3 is TGTGCCAGCAGTTTATCTGTCAGAAATCACTATGGCTACACCTTC.